This T cell receptor beta chain is from a study of blood T cell repertoires in COVID-19. How the authors handled the data: By means of reference gene primer amplification, nucleated cell counts were estimated. Generated by immunoSEQ multiplex PCR, the TCRdb table keeps only in-frame clones and is missing some. V, J and clone size are taken as reported in that table, and D and trimming were inferred from the DNA itself. The data show some 200,000 clones, with roughly 81% seen just once and approximately 10% held by the top ten. The trim removed 4 bases at V and 6 bases at J, leaving 0 bases unmatched. CDR3 length: 13 amino acids.

The TCR originated in a woman aged 40 to 55 with COVID-19, enrolled during active disease. The sample comprised peripheral blood. The chain joins TRBV12-3 or TRBV12-4 to TRBJ2-1, with 10 bases lining up with TRBD1. CDR3 sequence: CASSWDRGNEQFF. The CDR3 DNA reads as TGTGCCAGCAGTTGGGACAGGGGCAATGAGCAGTTCTTC.